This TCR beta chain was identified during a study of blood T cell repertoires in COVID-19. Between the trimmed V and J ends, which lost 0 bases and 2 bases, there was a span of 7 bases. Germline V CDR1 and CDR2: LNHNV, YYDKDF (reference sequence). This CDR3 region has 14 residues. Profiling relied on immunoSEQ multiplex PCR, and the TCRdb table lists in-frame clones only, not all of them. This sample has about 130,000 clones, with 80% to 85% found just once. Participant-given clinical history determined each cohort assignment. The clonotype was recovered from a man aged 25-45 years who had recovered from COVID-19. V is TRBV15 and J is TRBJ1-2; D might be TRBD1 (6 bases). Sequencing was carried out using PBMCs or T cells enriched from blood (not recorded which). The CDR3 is CATSRDRGNYGYTF. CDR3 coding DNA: TGTGCCACCAGCAGAGACAGGGGAAACTATGGCTACACCTTC.